The 29 T cell receptor beta chains below all came from one sample that was sequenced in a study of blood T cell repertoires in COVID-19. Sequenced by immunoSEQ multiplex PCR; TCRdb stores in-frame clones only, minus some. In the table there are more than 300,000 clones, approximately 87% of which are singletons. Sequencing used peripheral blood. The receptors shown here come from a woman aged 45-65 years with COVID-19, enrolled during active disease.

The chain employs TRBV5-1 and TRBJ2-1, with 8 nucleotides matching TRBD2. From germline, CDR1 is SGHRS and CDR2 YFSETQ. The ends lost 2 bases at V and 5 bases at J; junction bases unmatched: 6. This CDR3 has 15 residues. The CDR3 region has the DNA TGCGCCAGCAGCTTCCGGACTAGCCCAAACAATGAGCAGTTCTTC. Protein: CASSFRTSPNNEQFF.

The J gene is TRBJ1-5, the V gene TRBV5-1; D unclear. The germline CDR1 and CDR2 sequences are SGHRS and YFSETQ. The CDR3 sequence is 10 residues long. Trimming shortened V by 4 bases and J by 7 bases, and 3 bases separated the two germline ends. The CDR3 sequence: CASSSQPQHF. The CDR3 bases are TGCGCCAGCAGCAGCCAGCCCCAGCATTTT.

The rearrangement joins TRBV18 to TRBJ1-1; no definite D call. The CDR3 is 13 amino acids. Germline assignment: CDR1 KGHSH and CDR2 LQKENI. Trimming shortened V by 3 bases and J by 2 bases, and 7 bases separated the two germline ends. CDR3 nucleotides: TGTGCCAGCTCACCGGTTAGCAACACTGAAGCTTTCTTT. It yields the protein CASSPVSNTEAFF.

J is TRBJ2-7 and V is TRBV12-3 or TRBV12-4, with D hard to call. V lost 5 bases to trimming and J lost 3 bases, with 5 bases between them. The CDR3 totals 11 residues. CDR3 protein: CASSRGYEQYF. The CDR3, as DNA: TGTGCCAGCAGTCGCGGCTACGAGCAGTACTTC.

The rearrangement joins TRBV5-1 to TRBJ2-7; 10 bases agree with TRBD1. V lost 5 bases to trimming and J lost 7 bases; unmatched junction nucleotides: 12. The CDR3 totals 15 residues. CDR1 and CDR2 from the germline V gene are SGHRS and YFSETQ. The CDR3 loop is CASRGQGPDFLEQYF. The CDR3 DNA sequence: TGCGCCAGCAGGGGACAGGGGCCCGATTTCTTGGAGCAGTACTTC.

This clone was seen just once. The sample holds other DNA sequences that translate to the same CDR3. CDR3 sequence (DNA): TGTGCCAGCAGCCGGACAGGGAACACTGAAGCTTTCTTT. Protein product: CASSRTGNTEAFF. The gene calls are TRBV3-1 (or the pseudogene TRBV3-2) and TRBJ1-1; 7 bases fit TRBD1. CDR1 is LGHDT and CDR2 is YNNKEL in the germline V gene (reference sequence). J gave up 1 base and V 4 bases, and 0 bases lay outside the gene matches. This CDR3 comprises 13 residues.

This chain uses TRBV18 with TRBJ1-4; the match to TRBD1 covers 7 bases. The V segment lost 6 bases and the J segment 1 base; nucleotides outside the gene matches: 8. The CDR3 sequence is 16 residues long. The germline V gene has CDR1 KGHSH and CDR2 LQKENI. This CDR3 reads CASSETRTGTNEKLFF. CDR3 in DNA: TGTGCCAGCTCCGAGACCCGGACAGGAACTAATGAAAAACTGTTTTTT.

V and J are TRBV2 and TRBJ2-7, with 9 bases matching TRBD2. Looked up from germline, CDR1 is SNHLY and CDR2 is FYNNEI. With V trimmed by 6 bases and J by 0 bases, 9 bases remained unmatched. This CDR3 comprises 16 residues. The CDR3 reads CASRPPTSGYSYEQYF. The CDR3 nucleotides read TGTGCCAGCAGACCCCCGACTAGCGGATACTCCTACGAGCAGTACTTC.

In DNA, the CDR3 is TGCGCCAGCAGCTCCATCCTGACAGGGCGGTTTAACTATGGCTACACCTTC. Translation gives CASSSILTGRFNYGYTF. This chain uses TRBV10-2 with TRBJ1-2; 7 bases line up with TRBD1. Trimming took 6 bases from V and 1 from J; bases not matched to a gene: 14. Per the germline V gene, CDR1 is WSHSY and CDR2 is SAAADI. The CDR3 sequence is 17 residues long.

The chain has TRBV7-6 and TRBJ2-2, with 9 bases lining up with TRBD2. CDR1 and CDR2 (germline): SGHVS, FNYEAQ. Losses at the gene ends were 1 base for V and 6 bases for J; bases not matched to a gene: 6. The CDR3 totals 16 residues. The CDR3 sequence: CASSLVAGGPSGELFF. CDR3 nucleotides: TGTGCCAGCAGCTTAGTGGCGGGAGGGCCTTCCGGGGAGCTGTTTTTT.

The chain uses TRBV3-1 (or the pseudogene TRBV3-2) and TRBJ1-1; 9 bases fit TRBD1. CDR3 length: 15 residues. V gave up 3 bases and J gave up 11 bases; unmatched junction bases: 13. The germline gives CDR1 LGHDT, CDR2 YNNKEL (reference sequence). The CDR3 spells CASSHGSGTGTRAFF. The CDR3 nucleotides read TGTGCCAGCAGCCATGGGAGTGGGACAGGGACAAGGGCTTTCTTT.

This sequence joins TRBV7-2 and TRBJ2-4; 8 nucleotides line up with TRBD1. The CDR3 totals 19 residues. Trimming took 2 bases from V and 1 from J; bases not matched to a gene: 13. Germline CDR1 reads SGHTA; CDR2 reads FQGNSA. Here the CDR3 reads CASSLRGQVEGLAKNIQYF. For the CDR3, the DNA is TGTGCCAGCAGCTTAAGGGGACAGGTGGAGGGTTTGGCCAAAAACATTCAGTACTTC. The variable domain in full, with the rest retrieved from reference TRBV7-2 and TRBJ2-4, is GAGVSQSPSNKVTEKGKDVELRCDPISGHTALYWYRQSLGQGLEFLIYFQGNSAPDKSGLPSDRFSAERTGGSVSTLTIQRTQQEDSAVYLCASSLRGQVEGLAKNIQYFGAGTRLSVL.

Notes on this clone: Other nucleotide sequences from this sample produce the same CDR3. The chain couples TRBV18 to TRBJ1-5; tentatively, D is TRBD1 (5 bases). Trimming cost V 3 bases and J 0 bases, with 12 bases left between them. CDR1 and CDR2 (germline): KGHSH, LQKENI. There are 16 residues in the CDR3. CDR3 DNA: TGTGCCAGCTCACCCCCAGGTAGGGGTAGCAATCAGCCCCAGCATTTT. It translates to CASSPPGRGSNQPQHF.

CDR3 sequence reads: CASSFRSNSYNEQFF. The CDR3 coding sequence is TGTGCCAGCAGCTTCCGATCTAACTCCTACAATGAGCAGTTCTTC. The chain joins TRBV5-4 to TRBJ2-1, with D uncertain. CDR1 is SGHNT and CDR2 is YYREEE in the germline V gene (reference sequence). The germline V and J ends were trimmed by 2 bases and 0 bases, with 9 bases remaining between them. The CDR3 spans 15 residues. The full variable domain, rest sourced from reference TRBV5-4 and TRBJ2-1, is ETGVTQSPTHLIKTRGQQVTLRCSSQSGHNTVSWYQQALGQGPQFIFQYYREEENGRGNFPPRFSGLQFPNYSSELNVNALELDDSALYLCASSFRSNSYNEQFFGPGTRLTVL.

This clone was seen a few times. The chain is built from TRBV24-1 and TRBJ1-1; D might be TRBD1 (6 bases). The CDR3 sequence is 13 residues long. V dropped 7 bases and J dropped 1 base, with 9 bases sitting between them. The V gene's germline CDR1 is KGHDR and CDR2 SFDVKD. This CDR3 reads CATSRTANTEAFF. DNA for the CDR3: TGTGCCACCAGCCGGACAGCGAACACTGAAGCTTTCTTT.

The chain joins TRBV9 to TRBJ1-2; D gene uncertain. Per the germline V gene, CDR1 is SGDLS and CDR2 is YYNGEE. V was shortened by 3 bases and J by 8 bases, with 11 bases between the two germline ends. The CDR3 has 12 amino acids. The CDR3 here is CASSEPRWGYTF. The CDR3 DNA reads TGTGCCAGCAGCGAACCTAGGTGGGGCTACACCTTC. Looking up the rest from reference TRBV9 and TRBJ1-2 gives the full variable domain: DSGVTQTPKHLITATGQRVTLRCSPRSGDLSVYWYQQSLDQGLQFLIQYYNGEERAKGNILERFSAQQFPDLHSELNLSSLELGDSALYFCASSEPRWGYTFGSGTRLTVV.

This chain joins TRBV11-2 and TRBJ2-3; D is uncertain. The CDR3 consists of 14 residues. Deletions cut 1 base from V and 2 bases from J, with 7 bases between. The germline V gene encodes CDR1 SGHAT and CDR2 FQNNGV. Here the CDR3 DNA reads TGTGCCAGCAGCTTAGGCGGTTACACAGATACGCAGTATTTT. It codes for CASSLGGYTDTQYF.

This chain uses TRBV29-1 with TRBJ1-1, with 7 bases matching TRBD1. After removal of 2 bases from V and 1 base from J, the junction contained 4 bases not matched to a gene. Looked up from germline, CDR1 is SQVTM and CDR2 is ANQGSEA. The CDR3 totals 14 residues. CDR3 region: CSVEQGQKNTEAFF. CDR3 bases: TGCAGCGTTGAACAGGGACAGAAGAACACTGAAGCTTTCTTT.

V gene TRBV21-1 combines with J gene TRBJ2-2; the DNA was not compared with TRBD2, the D call given in the table. TRBV21-1 represents a pseudogene. The CDR3 totals 21 residues. The DNA for the CDR3 is TGTGCCAGCAGCAAATCTCCCCCAAAAGGTCGGGGGGCTGAGGACACCGGGGAGCTGTTTTTT. Translated, it gives CASSKSPPKGRGAEDTGELFF.

The rearrangement uses TRBV4-2 and TRBJ2-2; TRBD2 might be the D (6 bases). Per the germline V gene, CDR1 is LGHNA and CDR2 is YNFKEQ. The ends were cut back, 0 bases at V and 1 base at J, with 12 bases in the middle. CDR3 size: 17 residues. The CDR3 here is CASSQDSGGENTGELFF. Written as DNA, the CDR3 is TGTGCCAGCAGCCAAGATAGCGGCGGAGAGAACACCGGGGAGCTGTTTTTT.

The gene calls are TRBV13 and TRBJ1-2, with 7 bases lining up with TRBD1. The junction had 15 bases not matched to a gene; V was cut back by 4 bases and J by 7 bases. Germline CDR1 is PRHDT and CDR2 is FYEKMQ (reference sequence). There are 16 residues in the CDR3. The CDR3 region has the DNA TGTGCCAGCAGCTCTATGAGAGACAGGGCCTTCGTTGGCTACACCTTC. Translating gives CASSSMRDRAFVGYTF.

The V call is TRBV19, the J call TRBJ2-1; a possible D gene is TRBD2 (6 bases). V lost 3 bases, J lost 4 bases, and 13 bases lay in between. The germline gives CDR1 LNHDA, CDR2 SQIVND (reference sequence). CDR3 size: 15 residues. The DNA for the CDR3 is TGTGCCAGTAGTATCGGCCCGGGGACTTACAATGAGCAGTTCTTC. As protein: CASSIGPGTYNEQFF.

The rearrangement joins TRBV5-1 to TRBJ2-3; D not resolved. Germline-derived CDR1 and CDR2 are SGHRS and YFSETQ. Trimming took 4 bases from V and 0 from J, leaving 12 bases between them. CDR3 length: 15 residues. The CDR3 here is CASSLPSSSTDTQYF. The CDR3 coding sequence is TGCGCCAGCAGCCTCCCTAGTTCTAGCACAGATACGCAGTATTTT.

This clone was detected only a few times. The rearrangement uses TRBV6-6 and TRBJ2-7; 11 bases line up with TRBD2. V shed 6 bases, J shed 3 bases, and the junction held 1 base outside the gene matches. From germline, CDR1 is MNHNY and CDR2 SVGAGI (reference sequence). The CDR3 contains 13 residues. CDR3 DNA sequence: TGTGCCAGCAGCGGGACTAGCGGCTACGAGCAGTACTTC. Amino acids: CASSGTSGYEQYF.

The chain employs TRBV15 and TRBJ2-7; TRBD2 matches at 7 bases. Per germline, CDR1 LNHNV and CDR2 YYDKDF (reference sequence). CDR3 length: 15 amino acids. V lost 0 bases, J lost 4 bases, and 6 bases stayed unmatched. The CDR3 reads CATSRDVGGPYEQYF. The CDR3 bases are TGTGCCACCAGCAGAGATGTGGGAGGGCCGTACGAGCAGTACTTC.

The V call is TRBV7-3, the J call TRBJ2-7; 8 bases line up with TRBD2. V shed 1 base, J shed 0 bases, and the junction held 11 bases outside the gene matches. The CDR3 length is 18 residues. Germline V gives CDR1 SGHTA, CDR2 FQGTGA. CDR3 sequence (DNA): TGTGCCAGCAGCTTAAACGGCGCGGGGGGCCCGTCCTCCTACGAGCAGTACTTC. Translating gives CASSLNGAGGPSSYEQYF.

The chain couples TRBV2 to TRBJ2-7; TRBD1 agrees at 7 bases. The germline V gene has CDR1 SNHLY and CDR2 FYNNEI. Trimming at V came to 7 bases and at J to 3 bases, leaving 9 bases not matched to a gene. This CDR3 comprises 14 residues. This chain's CDR3 is CASNPRTGGYEQYF. DNA for the CDR3: TGTGCCAGCAACCCCAGGACAGGAGGCTACGAGCAGTACTTC.

This clone was detected a few times. V and J are TRBV7-2 and TRBJ1-6; D not certain. This CDR3 comprises 14 residues. The germline gives CDR1 SGHTA, CDR2 FQGNSA. Deletions cut 4 bases from V and 4 bases from J, with 8 bases between. CDR3 region: CASSSQTYNSPLHF. The DNA of the CDR3 is TGTGCCAGCAGCTCGCAGACATATAATTCACCCCTCCACTTT.

V usage is TRBV11-1 and J usage is TRBJ2-7; 8 nucleotides line up with TRBD1. Germline lookup yields CDR1 SGHAT and CDR2 FQDESV (reference sequence). CDR3 size: 13 residues. V was clipped by 5 bases and J by 6 bases; unmatched bases: 6. The CDR3 DNA is TGTGCCAGCAGCGCAGGACAGGGAGGCGAGCAGTACTTC. Its translation: CASSAGQGGEQYF.